This is a list of T cell receptor beta chains from one sample in a study of CD8 T cells in ankylosing spondylitis. TCRdb re-analysed the 5' RACE reads in MiXCR, keeping a single row per CDR3 protein. Seen here are about 480,000 distinct CDR3 sequences, about 15% observed once, and the top ten hold just over 1%. Material for sequencing was blood, either unsorted or a sorted T cell fraction (not recorded which). Receptor source: a male donor with ankylosing spondylitis. CDR3s leave out the opening cysteine and the closing phenylalanine or tryptophan. Fields, in order: V gene, J gene, clone size, CDR3 protein. Clone sizes are given selectively: once, few, many, or a class where the clone is expanded.

V: TRBV27
J: TRBJ1-4
size: few
CDR3: ASSGLGEKLF

V: TRBV12-3/TRBV12-4
J: TRBJ2-3
size: NA
CDR3: ASSLYGTPAGSTQY

V: TRBV20-1
J: TRBJ2-4
size: few
CDR3: SATPGLQAKNIQY

V: TRBV5-5
J: TRBJ1-5
size: NA
CDR3: ASSLDWDRDQPQH

V: TRBV20-1
J: TRBJ1-1
size: few
CDR3: SAGVGNTEAF

V: TRBV20-1
J: TRBJ2-7
size: NA
CDR3: SAGEAYATYEQY

V: TRBV15
J: TRBJ2-1
size: NA
CDR3: ATSGGLASYNEQF

V: TRBV6-5
J: TRBJ2-7
size: NA
CDR3: ASSYQTGKAPPYEQY

V: TRBV25-1
J: TRBJ2-1
size: few
CDR3: ASSEFGASGNEQF

V: TRBV20-1
J: TRBJ2-2
size: NA
CDR3: SARNLGQGSTGELF

V: TRBV7-2
J: TRBJ2-1
size: few
CDR3: ASGLAIWNNEQF

V: TRBV15
J: TRBJ2-2
size: NA
CDR3: ATSREGGRAFGELF

V: TRBV28
J: TRBJ2-2
size: NA
CDR3: ASSLIRRGPGELF

V: TRBV29-1
J: TRBJ2-5
size: NA
CDR3: SVARTGNQETQY

V: TRBV27
J: TRBJ2-1
size: many
CDR3: ASSFDGRSYNEQF

V: TRBV3-1
J: TRBJ2-3
size: few
CDR3: ASSHGRGRTDTQY

V: TRBV10-3
J: TRBJ2-7
size: many
CDR3: AISDLSGTGAYEQY

V: TRBV20-1
J: TRBJ2-3
size: NA
CDR3: SARVSGPGDTQY

V: TRBV20-1
J: TRBJ1-4
size: many
CDR3: SPRWGNEKLF

V: TRBV14
J: TRBJ2-2
size: few
CDR3: ASSQPGTANTGELF

V: TRBV6-1
J: TRBJ1-2
size: NA
CDR3: ASTPSYSEGYT

V: TRBV7-6
J: TRBJ2-3
size: NA
CDR3: ASSLGPPSARSTDTQY

V: TRBV10-2
J: TRBJ2-3
size: few
CDR3: ASSESEFLVQY

V: TRBV20-1
J: TRBJ2-5
size: few
CDR3: SASRLGFQETQY

V: TRBV7-2
J: TRBJ2-7
size: few
CDR3: ASSGRDSPFYSYEQY

V: TRBV28
J: TRBJ1-2
size: NA
CDR3: ASAEGPKLGYT

V: TRBV3-1
J: TRBJ1-2
size: few
CDR3: ASTSDGTGLST

V: TRBV5-1
J: TRBJ1-3
size: few
CDR3: ASSVDRLSGNTIY

V: TRBV20-1
J: TRBJ1-6
size: NA
CDR3: SARDGRGTDSPLH

V: TRBV11-3
J: TRBJ2-3
size: NA
CDR3: ASSLGGFPTDTQY

V: TRBV6-2/TRBV6-3
J: TRBJ2-2
size: NA
CDR3: ASRPRTGVLGELF

V: TRBV20-1
J: TRBJ1-1
size: few
CDR3: SAEAANTEAF